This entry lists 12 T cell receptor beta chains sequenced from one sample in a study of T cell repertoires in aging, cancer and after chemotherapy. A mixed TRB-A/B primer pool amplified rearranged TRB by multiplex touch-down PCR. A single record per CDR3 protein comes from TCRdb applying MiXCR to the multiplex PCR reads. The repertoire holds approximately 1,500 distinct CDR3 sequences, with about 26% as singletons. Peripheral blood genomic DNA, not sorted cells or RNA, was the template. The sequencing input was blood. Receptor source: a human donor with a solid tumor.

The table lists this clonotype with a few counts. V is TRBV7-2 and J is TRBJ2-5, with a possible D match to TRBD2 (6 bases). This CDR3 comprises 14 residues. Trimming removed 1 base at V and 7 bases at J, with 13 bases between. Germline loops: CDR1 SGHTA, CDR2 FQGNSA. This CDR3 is CASSLGGDVMTQYF. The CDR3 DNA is TGTGCCAGCAGCTTAGGGGGGGACGTAATGACCCAGTACTTC.

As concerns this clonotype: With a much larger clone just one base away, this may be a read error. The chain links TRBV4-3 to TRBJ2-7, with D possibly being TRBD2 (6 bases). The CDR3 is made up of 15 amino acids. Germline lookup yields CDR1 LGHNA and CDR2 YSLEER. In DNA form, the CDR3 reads TGTGCCAGCAGCCAACGGATGGGGGGTACCTACAAGCAGTACTTC. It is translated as CASSQRMGGTYKQYF.

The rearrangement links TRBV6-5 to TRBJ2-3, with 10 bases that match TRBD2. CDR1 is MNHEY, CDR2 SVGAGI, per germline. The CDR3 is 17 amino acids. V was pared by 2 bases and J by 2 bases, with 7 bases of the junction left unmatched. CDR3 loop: CASSYSGLAGATDTQYF. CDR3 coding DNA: TGTGCCAGCAGTTACAGCGGGCTAGCGGGAGCCACAGATACGCAGTATTTT.

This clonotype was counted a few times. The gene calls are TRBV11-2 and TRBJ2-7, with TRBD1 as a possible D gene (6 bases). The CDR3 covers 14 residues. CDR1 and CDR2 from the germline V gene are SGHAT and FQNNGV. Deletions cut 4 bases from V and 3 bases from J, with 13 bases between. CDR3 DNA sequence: TGTGCCAGCAGCTCCGACAGGCAAATCTACGAGCAGTACTTC. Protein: CASSSDRQIYEQYF.

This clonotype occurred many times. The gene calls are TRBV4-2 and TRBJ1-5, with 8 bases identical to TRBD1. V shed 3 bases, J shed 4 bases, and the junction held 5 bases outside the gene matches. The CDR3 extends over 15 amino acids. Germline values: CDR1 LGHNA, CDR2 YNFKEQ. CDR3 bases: TGTGCCAGCAGCCACGGACAGGGCAGAAATCAGCCCCAGCATTTT. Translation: CASSHGQGRNQPQHF.

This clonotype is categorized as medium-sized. CDR3 DNA sequence: TGCAGTGCTATTGGTAATAGCTCCTACGAGCAGTACTTC. Translated: CSAIGNSSYEQYF. The chain is built from TRBV20-1 and TRBJ2-7, with D uncertain. The CDR3 is 13 amino acids. V lost 4 bases and J lost 0, with 10 bases in between. CDR1 and CDR2 (germline): DFQATT, SNEGSKA (reference sequence).

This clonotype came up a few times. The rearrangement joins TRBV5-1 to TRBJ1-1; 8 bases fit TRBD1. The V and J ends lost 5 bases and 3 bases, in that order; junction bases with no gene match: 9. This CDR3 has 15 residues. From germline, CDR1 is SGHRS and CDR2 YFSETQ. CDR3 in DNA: TGCGCCAGCAGTAGAACACAGGGGGAAGACACTGAAGCTTTCTTT. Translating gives CASSRTQGEDTEAFF.

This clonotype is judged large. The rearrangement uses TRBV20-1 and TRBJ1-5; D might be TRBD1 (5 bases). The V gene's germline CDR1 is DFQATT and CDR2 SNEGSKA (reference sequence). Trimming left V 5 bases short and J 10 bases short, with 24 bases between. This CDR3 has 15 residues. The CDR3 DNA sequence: TGCAGTGCTGAGGGTCCGGGACGAGGCGCTAATCCCCAGCATTTT. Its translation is CSAEGPGRGANPQHF.

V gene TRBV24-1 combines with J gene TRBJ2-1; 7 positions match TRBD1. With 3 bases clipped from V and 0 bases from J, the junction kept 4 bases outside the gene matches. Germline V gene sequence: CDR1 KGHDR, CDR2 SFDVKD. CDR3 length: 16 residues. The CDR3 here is CATSDPTGSSYNEQFF. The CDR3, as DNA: TGTGCCACCAGTGATCCGACAGGGAGCTCCTACAATGAGCAGTTCTTC.

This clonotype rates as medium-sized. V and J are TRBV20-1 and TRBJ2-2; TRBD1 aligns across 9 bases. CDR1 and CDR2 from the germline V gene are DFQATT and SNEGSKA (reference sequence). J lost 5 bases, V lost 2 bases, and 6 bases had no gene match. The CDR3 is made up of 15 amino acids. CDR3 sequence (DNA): TGCAGTGCTAGAACGTCCGGGACAGGGACCGGGGAGCTGTTTTTT. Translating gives CSARTSGTGTGELFF.

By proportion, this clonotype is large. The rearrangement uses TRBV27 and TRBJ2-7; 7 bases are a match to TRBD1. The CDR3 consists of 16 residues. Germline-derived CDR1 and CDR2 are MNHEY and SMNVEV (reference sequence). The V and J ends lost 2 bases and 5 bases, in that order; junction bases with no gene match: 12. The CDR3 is CASSLNRGAAFDEQYF. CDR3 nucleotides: TGTGCCAGCAGTTTAAACAGGGGCGCAGCCTTCGACGAGCAGTACTTC.

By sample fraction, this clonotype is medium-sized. The CDR3 loop is CASSLQGNTGELFF. In DNA, the CDR3 is TGTGCCAGCAGTCTCCAGGGAAACACCGGGGAGCTGTTTTTT. The V gene is TRBV6-4, the J gene TRBJ2-2; D is perhaps TRBD1 (5 bases). Deletions cut 5 bases from V and 2 bases from J, with 9 bases between. This CDR3 is 14 amino acids long. Looked up from germline, CDR1 is MRHNA and CDR2 is SNTAGT.